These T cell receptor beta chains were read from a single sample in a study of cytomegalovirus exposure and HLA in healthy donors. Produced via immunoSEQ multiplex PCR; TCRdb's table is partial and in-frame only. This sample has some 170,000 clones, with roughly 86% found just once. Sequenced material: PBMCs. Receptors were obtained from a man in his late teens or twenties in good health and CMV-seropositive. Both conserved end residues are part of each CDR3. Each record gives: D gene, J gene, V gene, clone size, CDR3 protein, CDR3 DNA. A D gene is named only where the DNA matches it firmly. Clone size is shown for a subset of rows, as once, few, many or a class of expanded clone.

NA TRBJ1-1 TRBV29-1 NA CSVAWEGARGTFF TGCAGCGTCGCCTGGGAAGGGGCAAGAGGAACTTTCTTT
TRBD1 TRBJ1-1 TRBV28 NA CASTPGQGGRNTEAFF TGTGCCAGCACCCCCGGACAGGGGGGCCGGAACACTGAAGCTTTCTTT
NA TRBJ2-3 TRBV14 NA CASSQVRHTDTQYF TGTGCCAGCAGCCAAGTGCGCCACACAGATACGCAGTATTTT
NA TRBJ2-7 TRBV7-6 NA CASSRSAGIPYEQYF TGTGCCAGCAGCCGGAGCGCCGGGATACCCTACGAGCAGTACTTC
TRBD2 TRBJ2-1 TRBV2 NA CASSEGGSGSREQFF TGTGCCAGCAGTGAAGGTGGTAGCGGGAGTCGTGAGCAGTTCTTC
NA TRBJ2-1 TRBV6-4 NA CASSVGGEYNEQFF TGTGCCAGCAGTGTAGGCGGGGAGTACAATGAGCAGTTCTTC
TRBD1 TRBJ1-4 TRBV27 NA CASSNDRVNEKLFF TGTGCCAGCAGCAATGACAGGGTCAATGAAAAACTGTTTTTT
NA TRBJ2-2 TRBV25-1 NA CASSEVRDFHTGELFF TGTGCCAGCAGTGAGGTCCGGGACTTCCACACCGGGGAGCTGTTTTTT
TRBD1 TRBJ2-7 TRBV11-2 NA CASSSPDRGAYEQYF TGTGCCAGCAGCTCTCCGGACAGGGGGGCCTACGAGCAGTACTTC
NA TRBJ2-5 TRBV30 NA CAWSAQGRGSQYF TGTGCCTGGAGTGCTCAGGGGAGGGGGTCCCAGTACTTC
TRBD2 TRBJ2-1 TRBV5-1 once CASSVRLAGGNNEQFF TGCGCCAGCAGCGTCCGACTAGCGGGGGGTAACAATGAGCAGTTCTTC
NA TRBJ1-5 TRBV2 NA CASSVGTSNQPQHF TGTGCCAGCTCAGTTGGTACCAGCAATCAGCCCCAGCATTTT
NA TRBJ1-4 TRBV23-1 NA CASTLGLTNEKLFF TGCGCCAGCACCCTAGGCCTCACTAATGAAAAACTGTTTTTT
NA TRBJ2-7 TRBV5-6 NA CASTSSYEQYF TGTGCCAGCACCTCCTCCTACGAGCAGTACTTC